One sample yielded the 29 T cell receptor beta chains listed below, sequenced in a study of breast tumors, draining lymph nodes, adjacent tissues. In TCRdb, the multiplex PCR reads were re-called with MiXCR into one record per CDR3 protein. The sample shows 60,000 to 65,000 distinct CDR3 sequences, 45% to 60% of them seen only once. The sequenced sample was breast tumor tissue. These receptors were collected from a female donor with breast cancer. Some clones in this sample may be carry-over from other donors' samples.

This clonotype turned up a few times. This chain connects TRBV5-6 to TRBJ1-2, with a weak D call TRBD1 (6 bases). CDR3 length equals 12 residues. Germline loops: CDR1 SGHDT, CDR2 YYEEEE. The V and J ends lost 4 bases and 4 bases respectively, with 8 bases between them. CDR3 protein: CASSKGVYGYTF. The CDR3, as DNA: TGTGCCAGCAGCAAGGGGGTCTATGGCTACACCTTC.

The V and J genes are TRBV6-1 and TRBJ1-6; TRBD1 aligns across 9 bases. With 10 bases clipped from V and 10 bases from J, the junction kept 17 bases outside the gene matches. CDR3 length: 16 amino acids. Germline loops: CDR1 MNHNS, CDR2 SASEGT. The CDR3 sequence is CATPPRTGQGGSPLHF. The CDR3 DNA sequence: TGTGCCACCCCCCCGAGGACGGGACAGGGCGGCTCACCCCTCCACTTT.

V gene TRBV20-1 combines with J gene TRBJ1-2; D is perhaps TRBD1 (6 bases). Trimming cost V 2 bases and J 2 bases, with 9 bases left between them. Germline assignment: CDR1 DFQATT and CDR2 SNEGSKA (reference sequence). This CDR3 is built from 13 residues. CDR3 nucleotides: TGCAGTGCTAGACCTGGACAGAACTATGGCTACACCTTC. This sequence encodes CSARPGQNYGYTF.

This clonotype was detected only once. The chain combines TRBV7-6 with TRBJ2-3; weak D call: TRBD2 (5 bases). CDR1 SGHVS and CDR2 FNYEAQ come from the germline V gene. The ends were cut back, 5 bases at V and 2 bases at J, with 11 bases in the middle. This CDR3 comprises 14 residues. In DNA form, the CDR3 reads TGTGCCAGCAGCCCGGGATCCCCCACAGATACGCAGTATTTT. This sequence encodes CASSPGSPTDTQYF.

This clonotype was seen repeatedly, ten times or more. The V and J genes are TRBV3-1 and TRBJ2-2; no definite D call. CDR3 length equals 12 residues. The V and J ends lost 8 bases and 4 bases respectively, with 8 bases between them. Germline assignment: CDR1 LGHDT and CDR2 YNNKEL (reference sequence). The CDR3 region is CASHSFTGELFF. The CDR3 region has the DNA TGTGCCAGCCACTCATTCACCGGGGAGCTGTTTTTT.

This sequence joins TRBV6-5 and TRBJ2-7, with TRBD2 identical over 14 bases. The V segment lost 4 bases and the J segment 2 bases; nucleotides outside the gene matches: 4. CDR1 is MNHEY and CDR2 is SVGAGI in the germline V gene. This CDR3 comprises 16 residues. For the CDR3, the DNA is TGTGCCAGCAGTTTAGTGACTAGCGGGAGGGCCTACGAGCAGTACTTC. Translation gives CASSLVTSGRAYEQYF.

V usage is TRBV20-1 and J usage is TRBJ2-1, with TRBD2 matching 9 bases. The germline V gene has CDR1 DFQATT and CDR2 SNEGSKA (reference sequence). There are 18 residues in the CDR3. In DNA form, the CDR3 reads TGCAGCGTTACCGGGACTAGCTCGTACGGAATCTCCTACAATGAGCAGTTCTTC. Translation: CSVTGTSSYGISYNEQFF.

About this clonotype: This may come from a read error, since a much larger clone is one base off. This sequence joins TRBV7-9 and TRBJ1-1; 9 positions match TRBD1. J lost 1 base, V lost 6 bases, and 9 bases had no gene match. The germline V gene encodes CDR1 SEHNR and CDR2 FQNEAQ (reference sequence). The CDR3 loop spans 16 amino acids. The CDR3 loop is CASSSRRTGANTEAFF. The DNA of the CDR3 is TGTGCCAGCAGTTCTAGGCGGACAGGGGCGAACACTGAAGCTTTCTTT.

The J gene is TRBJ2-2, the V gene TRBV29-1; 8 positions match TRBD2. The V segment lost 5 bases and the J segment 6 bases; nucleotides outside the gene matches: 2. The CDR3 consists of 12 residues. CDR1 is SQVTM and CDR2 is ANQGSEA in the germline V gene. Written as DNA, the CDR3 is TGCAGCGTTCGAGCGGGGGCCGGGGAGCTGTTTTTT. This gives the protein CSVRAGAGELFF.

This rearrangement joins TRBV6-5 to TRBJ2-1; 13 positions agree with TRBD2. With V trimmed by 5 bases and J by 9 bases, 10 bases remained unmatched. This CDR3 contains 16 residues. Germline CDR1 and CDR2: MNHEY and SVGAGI. The CDR3 region has the DNA TGTGCCAGCAGTCGTGGACTAGCGGGAGTTGTAGGTGAGCAGTTCTTC. Translated, it gives CASSRGLAGVVGEQFF.

A few counts support this clonotype. The CDR3 does not end in the conserved phenylalanine or tryptophan, so this is likely a read error. No DNA is shown, since the ends of the CDR3 on it are uncertain; the CDR3 is the one TCRdb lists. The CDR3 reads CATSDSLA. This rearrangement joins TRBV24-1 to TRBJ2-3. The CDR3 is 8 amino acids in total, end residues counted. Germline-derived CDR1 and CDR2 are KGHDR and SFDVKD.

The chain carries TRBV19 and TRBJ1-2, with D possibly being TRBD1 (5 bases). Between the trimmed V and J ends, which lost 3 bases and 6 bases, there was a span of 8 bases. The germline V gene encodes CDR1 LNHDA and CDR2 SQIVND (reference sequence). The CDR3 covers 12 residues. The CDR3: CASSISGNGYTF. CDR3 coding DNA: TGTGCCAGTAGTATTTCAGGGAATGGCTACACCTTC.

This clonotype was recorded many times. This chain uses TRBV30 with TRBJ2-3; D ambiguous. This CDR3 has 13 residues. V gave up 0 bases and J gave up 1 base, with 5 bases separating them. From germline, CDR1 is GTSNPN and CDR2 SVGIG (reference sequence). CDR3 region: CAWSVTGTDTQYF. The CDR3 DNA reads as TGTGCCTGGAGTGTAACAGGCACAGATACGCAGTATTTT.

Ten or more counts support this clonotype. This chain uses TRBV6-5 with TRBJ2-7; D is possibly TRBD1 or TRBD2 (5 bases each). The CDR3 is 14 residues long. Between the trimmed V and J ends, which lost 8 bases and 1 base, there was a span of 15 bases. CDR1 is MNHEY, CDR2 SVGAGI, per germline. The DNA of the CDR3 is TGTGCCAGCGGGGGACCTTCGTATTCCTACGAGCAGTACTTC. It yields the protein CASGGPSYSYEQYF.

The sample holds many counts of this clonotype. The chain carries TRBV7-9 and TRBJ2-2, with D possibly being TRBD1 (5 bases). V was clipped by 5 bases and J by 0 bases, with 7 bases between them. Germline loops: CDR1 SEHNR, CDR2 FQNEAQ (reference sequence). The CDR3 covers 14 residues. The CDR3 region is CASSRTTNTGELFF. DNA for the CDR3: TGTGCCAGCAGCAGGACAACGAACACCGGGGAGCTGTTTTTT.

This chain's CDR3 is CASSLGPGLYEQYF. The DNA for the CDR3 is TGTGCCAGCAGCTTAGGGCCTGGGCTGTACGAGCAGTACTTC. The chain joins TRBV7-2 to TRBJ2-7; no clear D gene. V shed 1 base and J shed 4 bases, with 11 bases lying between them. Germline CDR1 is SGHTA and CDR2 is FQGNSA. The CDR3 is 14 residues long.

The chain carries TRBV20-1 and TRBJ2-1; 8 bases map to TRBD2. After removal of 5 bases from V and 6 bases from J, the junction contained 9 bases not matched to a gene. CDR1 DFQATT and CDR2 SNEGSKA come from the germline V gene (reference sequence). The CDR3 covers 14 residues. The CDR3 loop is CSAQGLGRVNEQFF. The CDR3, as DNA: TGCAGTGCTCAGGGACTAGGAAGGGTCAATGAGCAGTTCTTC.

The chain combines TRBV5-1 with TRBJ1-2; no clear D gene. CDR3 size: 14 residues. Per germline, CDR1 SGHRS and CDR2 YFSETQ. V was pared by 4 bases and J by 8 bases, with 18 bases between. The CDR3 coding sequence is TGCGCCAGCAGCCCGACCGAGGGCCGCAGGGGCTACACCTTC. Translated: CASSPTEGRRGYTF.

In regard to this clonotype: Being one base from a much bigger clone, this may be a read error. The chain is built from TRBV6-5 and TRBJ2-2; TRBD1 matches at 7 bases. Germline trimming cut 6 bases from V and 8 bases from J; bases unmatched to any gene: 15. Germline V gene sequence: CDR1 MNHEY, CDR2 SVGAGI. There are 16 residues in the CDR3. CDR3 in amino acids: CASRPRDRVSWGELFF. In DNA form, the CDR3 reads TGTGCCAGCAGGCCTCGGGACAGAGTTTCATGGGGGGAGCTGTTTTTT.

This clonotype was counted ten times or more. Given a much more abundant clone one base away, this may be a read error. The CDR3 spells CASSFSRAWEQFF. The CDR3 DNA sequence: TGTGCCAGCAGCTTTAGTAGGGCGTGGGAGCAGTTCTTC. The V gene is TRBV5-6, the J gene TRBJ2-1; D is undetermined. This CDR3 spans 13 amino acids. Germline V gives CDR1 SGHDT, CDR2 YYEEEE. Trimming cost V 2 bases and J 10 bases, with 13 bases left between them.

In this sample, this clonotype turned up once. The rearrangement uses TRBV29-1 and TRBJ2-1, with D perhaps being TRBD1 or TRBD2 (6 bases each). The CDR3 totals 13 residues. Per the germline V gene, CDR1 is SQVTM and CDR2 is ANQGSEA. V was pared by 8 bases and J by 7 bases, with 18 bases between. CDR3 sequence: CSQVRGRTNEQFF. The CDR3 DNA reads as TGCAGCCAAGTCCGGGGGCGTACGAATGAGCAGTTCTTC.

This chain joins TRBV28 and TRBJ1-2; D is undetermined. This CDR3 spans 14 amino acids. V lost 5 bases, J lost 12 bases, and 22 bases lay in between. Per the germline V gene, CDR1 is MDHEN and CDR2 is SYDVKM. The CDR3 protein is CASSPTGFRSGNTF. The CDR3 bases are TGTGCCAGCAGTCCAACCGGGTTTCGCTCTGGAAACACCTTC.

The table lists this clonotype with a few counts. The CDR3, as DNA: TGTGCCAGCAGTTACAGGGGCGGGACTGAAGCTTTCTTT. The encoded protein is CASSYRGGTEAFF. The chain couples TRBV6-1 to TRBJ1-1, with 7 bases matching TRBD1. The CDR3 length is 13 residues. The germline CDR1 and CDR2 sequences are MNHNS and SASEGT. Germline trimming cut 5 bases from V and 5 bases from J; bases unmatched to any gene: 5.

This chain connects TRBV6-5 to TRBJ1-5; 7 bases line up with TRBD1. The CDR3 loop spans 11 amino acids. Germline values: CDR1 MNHEY, CDR2 SVGAGI. The V gene end was trimmed by 9 bases and the J gene end by 7 bases; junction bases not matched to a gene: 3. The CDR3 coding sequence is TGTGCCAGGGAGGGGGCCCAGCCCCAGCATTTT. It encodes CAREGAQPQHF.

The J gene is TRBJ2-7, the V gene TRBV30, with D perhaps assigned TRBD1 or TRBD2 (5 bases each). Per germline, CDR1 GTSNPN and CDR2 SVGIG (reference sequence). The CDR3 sequence is 12 residues long. Between the trimmed V and J ends, which lost 1 base and 4 bases, there was a span of 8 bases. The CDR3 DNA follows: TGTGCCTGGAGTGCAGGGAGATACGAGCAGTACTTC. This gives the protein CAWSAGRYEQYF.

This rearrangement joins TRBV24-1 to TRBJ1-2; 9 nucleotides align to TRBD1. V was pared by 3 bases and J by 4 bases, with 5 bases of the junction left unmatched. Looked up from germline, CDR1 is KGHDR and CDR2 is SFDVKD. The CDR3 is 15 amino acids. CDR3 sequence: CATSDRTGEGYGYTF. The CDR3 DNA sequence: TGTGCCACCAGTGATCGGACAGGGGAGGGCTATGGCTACACCTTC.

This clonotype was detected many times. This chain links TRBV15 with TRBJ2-3, with 8 nucleotides matching TRBD2. The CDR3 consists of 16 residues. Germline V gene sequence: CDR1 LNHNV, CDR2 YYDKDF (reference sequence). V dropped 0 bases and J dropped 3; count of bases not matched to a gene: 5. CDR3 residues: CATSRDRREDTDTQYF. CDR3 nucleotides: TGTGCCACCAGCAGAGATAGGCGGGAGGATACAGATACGCAGTATTTT.

This clonotype was counted ten times or more. At one of its ends the junction is not consistent with the germline gene, which may arise from a read error. The V call is TRBV6-2 or TRBV6-3, the J call TRBJ2-2; tentative D call: TRBD1 (6 bases). Germline assignment: CDR1 MNHEY and CDR2 SVGEGT. CDR3 size: 14 residues. CDR3 region: CASSHSRGSGELFF. The CDR3 nucleotides read TGTGCCAGCAGTCACTCCAGGGGATCCGGGGAGCTGTTTTTT.

The genes are TRBV5-1 and TRBJ1-2, with D perhaps TRBD1 (6 bases). CDR3 length equals 14 residues. The V end was cut by 0 bases, the J end by 8 bases, with 14 bases between. Germline CDR1 and CDR2: SGHRS and YFSETQ. This CDR3 reads CASSLDSGAGGYTF. The CDR3 nucleotides read TGCGCCAGCAGCTTGGATTCAGGGGCAGGGGGCTACACCTTC.